This TCR beta chain was recovered during a study of blood T cell repertoires in COVID-19 (dated by TCRdb to the early 2020s). Concerning the study at large: Collaborator samples came from the United States, Italy and Spain and covered acute and convalescent phases of COVID-19. The prospective study material was composed of cDNA or gDNA derived from T cells, B-cell-depleted T cells, or PBMCs. A freely available public database, intended as a resource for researchers studying the immune response to SARS-CoV-2, is where the repertoires were released. Subjects who had been exposed to COVID-19, were actively infected with it, or had recovered from it provided the deeply sampled blood TCRbeta repertoires that made up the dataset. Where available, HLA class I and class II types were taken from metadata supplied by the sample provider and were not determined by assay-based typing. The samples were drawn from two sources: the first 160 participants of the ongoing ImmuneRACE study, and 950 to 1,500 subjects contributed by 6 global collaborators. Sample metadata almost always included a de-identified subject ID, COVID-19 status, age in years and sex. Study-wide conclusions, independent of this receptor: Clinical and demographic metadata were provided uncurated, with the amount varying by source and participant.

Participants in the prospective study were aged roughly 18 to 95 years, lived in about two dozen United States geographic areas, and enrolled through a virtual design. To assign participants to cohorts, the prospective study relied on clinical history that participants themselves reported in a screening survey and a study questionnaire. Mobile phlebotomists in the prospective study collected whole blood, serum and a nasopharyngeal or oropharyngeal swab from every participant. Additional blood draws and questionnaires over an approximately 2-month period could optionally be provided by prospective study participants. Before DNA extraction, blood samples from the prospective study were shipped at room temperature or frozen. Note on this clone: No cognate antigen has been identified for it. No per-base quality is available; no much larger clone lies one base away.

TCRbeta CDR3 regions were amplified from genomic DNA by means of the immunoSEQ Assay, a bias-controlled multiplex PCR. The source study handled its data this way. Nucleated cell counts per sample were estimated from amplification of reference gene primers within the assay. Sequence reads were collapsed and filtered to measure the absolute abundance of every unique TCRbeta CDR3 rearrangement. Productive Simpson clonality was computed per sample as the square root of Simpson's diversity index over productive rearrangements. The immuneACCESS repertoire file appears here via TCRdb, limited to in-frame rearrangements. These files lack a portion of the clones; in checked studies, under half of the deficit traces to unresolved V genes, and the cause of the others is not known. The V and J calls and clone size come from that table; D and trimming were worked out from the DNA. For this sample there are about 270,000 clones; around 90% appear just once. Of the sample, approximately 4% falls within the top ten clones.

Its CDR3 holds 14 amino acids, cysteine through phenylalanine. The retained sequence is limited to the CDR3, 42 bases, with the frame set at the first base. At the junction V is shortened by 4 bases and J by 10 bases; bases outside the gene matches: 6. The germline V gene gives CDR1 as LGHNA and CDR2 as YNFKEQ. Sequencing used PBMCs or T cells enriched from blood (not recorded which). This receptor was identified in a woman aged 25 to 45 with acute COVID-19. This chain is built from TRBV4-2 and TRBJ2-1; the junction holds 11 bases that match TRBD2. CDR3 loop: CASSLAGGPGEQFF. The base sequence is TGTGCCAGCAGCCTAGCGGGAGGGCCGGGAGAGCAGTTCTTC.